The source of this T cell receptor (delta chain) is a study of gamma-delta T cells after stem cell transplantation. The CDR3 length is 14 residues. J gave up 1 base and V 3 bases, and 4 bases lay outside the gene matches. From germline, CDR1 is GEAIGNYY and CDR2 EKD. TCRdb redid the clone calls on the RT-PCR reads with CATT. The sample consists of 1,000 to 1,500 delta-chain clones, around 2% of them appearing once. In its sample, this clone was seen a few times. This clone may be a read error of a much larger clone one base away. This clonotype originated in a human donor. It is not recorded whose cells these are; they may come from a transplant donor. This chain uses TRDV2 with TRDJ1; 7 bases fit TRDD3. Source material: gamma-delta T cells. CDR3 coding DNA: TGTGCCTGTGACGCCTGGGGGTTCACCGATAAACTCATCTTT. Its protein product is CACDAWGFTDKLIF.